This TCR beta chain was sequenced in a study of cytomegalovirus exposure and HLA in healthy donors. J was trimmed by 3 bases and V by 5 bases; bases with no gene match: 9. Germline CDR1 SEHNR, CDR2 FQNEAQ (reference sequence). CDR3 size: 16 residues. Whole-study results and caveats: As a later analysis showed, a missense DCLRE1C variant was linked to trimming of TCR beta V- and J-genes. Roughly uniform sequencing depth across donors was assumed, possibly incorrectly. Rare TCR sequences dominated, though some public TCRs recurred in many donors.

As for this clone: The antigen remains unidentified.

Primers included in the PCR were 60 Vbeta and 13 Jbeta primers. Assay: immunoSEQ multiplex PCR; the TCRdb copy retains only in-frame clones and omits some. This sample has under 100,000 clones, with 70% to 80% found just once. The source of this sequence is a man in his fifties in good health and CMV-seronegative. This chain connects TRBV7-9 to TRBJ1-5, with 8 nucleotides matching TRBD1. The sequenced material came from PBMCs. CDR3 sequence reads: CASSPEGTGYNQPQHF. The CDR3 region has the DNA TGTGCCAGCAGCCCGGAGGGGACAGGATACAATCAGCCCCAGCATTTT.